This TCR beta chain was sequenced for a study of T cell repertoires in cytomegalovirus infection. Trimming took off 2 bases at V and 2 bases at J, with 7 bases between the two ends. This CDR3 spans 15 amino acids. The germline CDR1 and CDR2 sequences are LNHDA and SQIVND (reference sequence). TCRdb re-called the reads with MiXCR, one entry per CDR3 protein. The sample consists of 600,000 to 700,000 distinct CDR3 sequences, roughly a third of them appearing once. Turning to this clonotype: Its antigen is unknown.

V usage is TRBV19 and J usage is TRBJ2-6, with a possible D match to TRBD2 (6 bases). The source of this sequence is a human donor in good health (CMV status not recorded). Some clones in this sample may be carry-over from other donors' samples. Sequenced here: cultured PBMCs, sampled from culture after CMV antigen stimulation. This CDR3 is CASSIWGAGANVLTF. CDR3 DNA sequence: TGTGCCAGTAGTATATGGGGGGCTGGGGCCAACGTCCTGACTTTC. Filled out from reference TRBV19 and TRBJ2-6, the complete variable domain reads DGGITQSPKYLFRKEGQNVTLSCEQNLNHDAMYWYRQDPGQGLRLIYYSQIVNDFQKGDIAEGYSVSREKKESFPLTVTSAQKNPTAFYLCASSIWGAGANVLTFGAGSRLTVL.